The 5 T cell receptor beta chains below were found in one sample sequenced in a study of Graves' ophthalmopathy and Graves' hyperthyroidism. Beta-chain TCR CDR3 regions were amplified from RNA transcripts. Following a first-round RT-PCR that used HTBI primers, a second-round multiplex PCR was carried out. TCRdb fed the multiplex PCR reads into MiXCR, producing one record per CDR3 protein. Of a few hundred thousand distinct CDR3 sequences in the sample, approximately 18% were seen once. The sequenced material came from peripheral blood. Receptors were obtained from an adult woman with stable Graves' hyperthyroidism.

About this clonotype itself: Mismatch with germline at one junction end may stem from a read error. This rearrangement joins TRBV10-3 to TRBJ2-4; 7 bases agree with TRBD2. Germline values: CDR1 ENHRY, CDR2 SYGVKD. The CDR3 is 13 residues long. The CDR3 is CAISGQGGNILYF. For the CDR3, the DNA is TGTGCCATCAGTGGTCAGGGAGGGAACATTCTGTACTTC.

In its sample, this clonotype was seen many times. This chain joins TRBV19 and TRBJ2-5; 10 positions agree with TRBD1. The trim removed 5 bases at V and 4 bases at J, leaving 7 bases unmatched. Germline V gene lookup returns CDR1 LNHDA and CDR2 SQIVND (reference sequence). The CDR3 length is 15 residues. The CDR3 DNA follows: TGTGCCAGTAGTGAGACGACAGGGGGCCTAGAGACCCAGTACTTC. This sequence encodes CASSETTGGLETQYF.

This clonotype was seen at least ten times. One junction end does not reproduce the germline sequence, and a read error may be involved. This sequence joins TRBV12-3 or TRBV12-4 and TRBJ1-5; D call uncertain. CDR3 size: 12 residues. In DNA, the CDR3 is TGCGCCAGCAGCCAAGGAAATCAGCCCCAGCATTTT. This encodes CASSQGNQPQHF.

This clonotype was observed a single time. The chain has TRBV12-3 or TRBV12-4 and TRBJ1-1; possible D gene TRBD1, 6 bases. The V gene lost 3 bases and the J gene lost 4 bases, with 12 bases spanning the gap. The CDR3 consists of 14 residues. In nucleotides, the CDR3 is TGTGCCAGCAGTTTCCACAGGGACACCACTGAAGCTTTCTTT. It encodes CASSFHRDTTEAFF.

This clonotype was seen at least ten times. The rearrangement links TRBV5-1 to TRBJ1-1; possibly TRBD1 for D (6 bases). The CDR3 runs 17 residues. Germline values: CDR1 SGHRS, CDR2 YFSETQ. V was shortened by 0 bases and J by 7 bases, with 22 bases between the two germline ends. The CDR3 DNA reads TGCGCCAGCAGCTTGGGGGGGCTGCAGGGAAATGACCGTGAAGCTTTCTTT. Protein sequence: CASSLGGLQGNDREAFF.